A selection of T cell receptor beta chains follows, all from one sample in a study of glioma-infiltrating T cells after dendritic cell vaccination. Only in-frame clones appear in the TCRdb table, and some are missing; sequencing was by immunoSEQ multiplex PCR. This sample has roughly 100,000 clones, with roughly 80% found just once. Sequencing was performed on blood, taken before dendritic cell vaccination. The receptor source for this set is a human donor with glioblastoma. Both conserved end residues are part of each CDR3. Fields, in order: D gene, clone size, J gene, V gene, CDR3 DNA, CDR3 protein. The D gene is left open where the match is weak. Size is omitted from some rows. Given values are once, few, many or a class for expanded clones.

NA	NA	TRBJ2-3	TRBV5-4	TGTGCCAGCAGCTTCGGGGCGGGGCTAACCGGCACAGATACGCAGTATTTT	CASSFGAGLTGTDTQYF
NA	NA	TRBJ1-2	TRBV2	TGTGCCAGCAGCGAAACACAGGGTATCGGTGGCTACACCTTC	CASSETQGIGGYTF
NA	NA	TRBJ1-6	TRBV30	TGTGCCTGGAGTGGGACAGTTTATAATTCACCCCTCCACTTT	CAWSGTVYNSPLHF
NA	NA	TRBJ2-2	TRBV4-3	TGCGCCAGCAGCCAAATCTGGACGGGAGATGCCGGGGAGCTGTTTTTT	CASSQIWTGDAGELFF
NA	once	TRBJ2-1	TRBV6-5	TGTGCCAGCGGGAGGGGGGCCTACAATGAGCAGTTCTTC	CASGRGAYNEQFF
NA	once	TRBJ1-1	TRBV18	TGTGCCAGCTCCGCCGGGACAATGATGAACACTGAAGCTTTCTTT	CASSAGTMMNTEAFF
NA	NA	TRBJ2-7	TRBV5-5	TGTGCCAGCAGCAGGGGCTCCGGCTCCTACGAGCAGTACTTC	CASSRGSGSYEQYF
NA	NA	TRBJ2-1	TRBV13	TGTGCCAGCAGCCTAACCGTGGACACCTACAATGAGCAGTTCTTC	CASSLTVDTYNEQFF
NA	once	TRBJ1-6	TRBV18	TGTGCCAGCTCACCATATAAGGGGGACTCACCCCTCCACTTT	CASSPYKGDSPLHF
NA	NA	TRBJ1-4	TRBV19	TGTGCCAGTCGGGACACCCTTAATGAAAAACTGTTTTTT	CASRDTLNEKLFF
NA	NA	TRBJ1-4	TRBV2	TGTGCCAGCAGTGGGGCGTTAGAACGGGAAAAACTGTTTTTT	CASSGALEREKLFF
TRBD2	NA	TRBJ2-7	TRBV5-1	TGCGCCAGCATGGGAGCGGGGGGCGATGAGCAGTACTTC	CASMGAGGDEQYF
NA	NA	TRBJ2-1	TRBV7-2	TGTGCCAGCAGCTTAGTGCTAGCTGGGGTTTACAATGAGCAGTTCTTC	CASSLVLAGVYNEQFF
NA	NA	TRBJ1-4	TRBV19	TGTGCCAGTAGTATAGATCTCACAAGTGAAAAACTGTTTTTT	CASSIDLTSEKLFF
TRBD1	NA	TRBJ1-6	TRBV6-5	TGTGCCAGCAGAGTCCCCGGGACAGGGGTTTCACCCCTCCACTTT	CASRVPGTGVSPLHF
TRBD1	NA	TRBJ1-1	TRBV7-2	TGTGCCAGCAGCTTGCGGACAGGGTTTGGGAACACTGAAGCTTTCTTT	CASSLRTGFGNTEAFF
NA	NA	TRBJ1-1	TRBV18	TGTGCCAGCTCACTGCCCACAGAGAACACTGAAGCTTTCTTT	CASSLPTENTEAFF
NA	once	TRBJ2-2	TRBV7-8	TGTGCCAGCAGCTTAGAGCTAGCGAATACCGGGGAGCTGTTTTTT	CASSLELANTGELFF
NA	NA	TRBJ2-1	TRBV7-9	TGTGCCAGCAGCTCAATATGGGCCGATCTGGGGGCCGGCGAGCAGTTCTTC	CASSSIWADLGAGEQFF
TRBD1	NA	TRBJ1-2	TRBV18	TGTGCCAGCTCACCCGGGACAGGGGAGTATGGCTACACCTTC	CASSPGTGEYGYTF
NA	NA	TRBJ2-7	TRBV11-2	TGTGCCAGCAGCCCGGACAATTCCTACGAGCAGTACTTC	CASSPDNSYEQYF
NA	NA	TRBJ2-5	TRBV5-8	TGTGCCAGCAGCCCAACTAGCTGGGAGACCCAGTACTTC	CASSPTSWETQYF
NA	NA	TRBJ2-5	TRBV10-3	TGTGCCATCAGTGACGGTCAAGAGACCCAGTACTTC	CAISDGQETQYF
TRBD1	NA	TRBJ2-3	TRBV7-8	TGTGCCAGCAGCTGGGCCCCGGGACAGGCCCGGGTCAGTACGCAGTATTTT	CASSWAPGQARVSTQYF